These 29 T cell receptor beta chains share one sample of origin, sequenced in a study of OX40 agonist ivuxolimab in advanced cancers. Profiling relied on immunoSEQ multiplex PCR, and the TCRdb table lists in-frame clones only, not all of them. The data contain roughly 46,000 clones, 70% to 90% of them singletons. Sample: CD4+ or CD8+ T cells sorted from blood, taken in a trial of the OX40 agonist ivuxolimab. All receptors come from an adult with an advanced solid tumor such as melanoma, head and neck, liver or kidney cancer.

The V gene is TRBV30, the J gene TRBJ1-5, with TRBD1 as a possible D gene (5 bases). Trimming stripped 4 bases from V and 4 bases from J, with 14 bases between. The length of the CDR3 is 14 residues. The V gene's germline CDR1 is GTSNPN and CDR2 SVGIG (reference sequence). CDR3 nucleotides: TGTGCCTGGACCGATGGGGGGTTAAATCAGCCCCAGCATTTT. Its translation is CAWTDGGLNQPQHF. The full variable domain, with the rest looked up from reference TRBV30 and TRBJ1-5, is SQTIHQWPATLVQPVGSPLSLECTVEGTSNPNLYWYRQAAGRGLQLLFYSVGIGQISSEVPQNLSASRPQDRQFILSSKKLLLSDSGFYLCAWTDGGLNQPQHFGDGTRLSIL.

This chain connects TRBV7-3 to TRBJ2-3; D may be TRBD1 (7 bases). Trimming left V 5 bases short and J 2 bases short, with 14 bases between. CDR3 length equals 15 residues. The germline V gene encodes CDR1 SGHTA and CDR2 FQGTGA. The DNA of the CDR3 is TGTGCCAGCAGCCAGGGGGACTCTGACACAGATACGCAGTATTTT. This gives the protein CASSQGDSDTDTQYF.

The V call is TRBV21-1, the J call TRBJ2-2. TRBV21-1 is deemed a pseudogene. There are 15 residues in the CDR3. The CDR3 spells CATPPGAGEAGELFF. CDR3 DNA: TGTGCCACCCCCCCAGGGGCCGGGGAGGCCGGGGAGCTGTTTTTT.

The V and J genes are TRBV5-1 and TRBJ2-1; TRBD1 matches 7 bases. CDR3 length: 15 residues. From germline, CDR1 is SGHRS and CDR2 YFSETQ. The junction had 6 bases not matched to a gene; V was cut back by 0 bases and J by 6 bases. DNA for the CDR3: TGCGCCAGCAGCTTGGGACAGGGATACACCAATGAGCAGTTCTTC. Protein sequence: CASSLGQGYTNEQFF.

This sequence joins TRBV7-9 and TRBJ1-1; 10 bases match TRBD1. Germline CDR1 SEHNR, CDR2 FQNEAQ (reference sequence). The V gene end was trimmed by 5 bases and the J gene end by 4 bases; junction bases not matched to a gene: 7. The CDR3 runs 15 residues. In DNA form, the CDR3 reads TGTGCCAGCAGCCCGGGGACAGGGGAGGGCACTGAAGCTTTCTTT. Translated: CASSPGTGEGTEAFF.

The V and J genes are TRBV27 and TRBJ1-2; 7 nucleotides agree with TRBD1. The CDR3 is 13 residues long. V dropped 5 bases and J dropped 3; count of bases not matched to a gene: 3. Germline CDR1 and CDR2: MNHEY and SMNVEV (reference sequence). The CDR3 nucleotides are TGTGCCAGCAGTCCCCAGGGGGACTATGGCTACACCTTC. Translating gives CASSPQGDYGYTF.

CDR3 amino acids: CASSMGSTYGYTF. In nucleotides, the CDR3 is TGTGCCAGTAGTATGGGCTCGACCTATGGCTACACCTTC. The rearrangement links TRBV19 to TRBJ1-2; D remains unclear. V was clipped by 3 bases and J by 4 bases, with 9 bases between them. CDR3 size: 13 residues. The germline V gene encodes CDR1 LNHDA and CDR2 SQIVND (reference sequence).

CDR3 sequence (DNA): TGTGCCAGCAAGACAGGGTTTTCTGGAAACACCATATATTTT. Translating it yields CASKTGFSGNTIYF. The chain combines TRBV28 with TRBJ1-3, with 7 bases that match TRBD1. V gave up 7 bases and J gave up 1 base; unmatched junction bases: 4. This CDR3 has 14 amino acids. Germline values: CDR1 MDHEN, CDR2 SYDVKM.

J is TRBJ2-1 and V is TRBV11-2, with D maybe TRBD1 (5 bases). The V end lost 1 base, the J end lost 5 bases, and 6 bases lay between the germline ends. The CDR3 totals 13 residues. Germline loops: CDR1 SGHAT, CDR2 FQNNGV. The CDR3 bases are TGTGCCAGCAGCTTAGGACAGAACAATGAGCAGTTCTTC. Its protein is CASSLGQNNEQFF.

The chain recombines TRBV5-1 with TRBJ2-7; TRBD2 matches 12 bases. The CDR3 runs to 17 residues. V lost 2 bases to trimming and J lost 4 bases; unmatched junction nucleotides: 10. Germline V gene sequence: CDR1 SGHRS, CDR2 YFSETQ. In DNA form, the CDR3 reads TGCGCCAGCAGCTTAGATAACCTAGCGGGAGGGCTTTACGAGCAGTACTTC. Residues: CASSLDNLAGGLYEQYF.

V is TRBV5-1 and J is TRBJ2-7, with 7 bases lining up with TRBD1. V trimming: 4 bases; J trimming: 3 bases; junction bases outside the gene matches: 16. Germline CDR1 is SGHRS and CDR2 is YFSETQ. The CDR3 consists of 17 residues. CDR3 loop: CASSGGPDRVGVYEQYF. In DNA form, the CDR3 reads TGCGCCAGCAGCGGAGGCCCCGACAGGGTTGGGGTCTACGAGCAGTACTTC.

CDR3 protein: CASSPGQYYEQYF. DNA of the CDR3: TGTGCCAGCAGCCCGGGACAGTACTACGAGCAGTACTTC. This chain connects TRBV7-8 to TRBJ2-7; 7 bases are shared with TRBD1. Germline CDR1 and CDR2: SGHVS and FQNEAQ. After removal of 5 bases from V and 3 bases from J, the junction contained 4 bases not matched to a gene. The CDR3 spans 13 residues. Full variable domain (outside the CDR3, taken from reference TRBV7-8 and TRBJ2-7): GAGVSQSPRYKVAKRGQDVALRCDPISGHVSLFWYQQALGQGPEFLTYFQNEAQLDKSGLPSDRFFAERPEGSVSTLKIQRTQQEDSAVYLCASSPGQYYEQYFGPGTRLTVT.

The chain recombines TRBV7-6 with TRBJ2-1; 7 bases fit TRBD2. CDR3 size: 16 residues. V was clipped by 4 bases and J by 5 bases; unmatched bases: 11. The germline V gene has CDR1 SGHVS and CDR2 FNYEAQ. DNA for the CDR3: TGTGCCAGCAGCTCCCGGGACTACAATATTAACAATGAGCAGTTCTTC. It codes for CASSSRDYNINNEQFF.

This clone was counted a single time. The J gene is TRBJ2-7, the V gene TRBV4-1, with a possible D match to TRBD1 (6 bases). Germline V lookup: CDR1 MGHRA, CDR2 YSYEKL. Trimming shortened V by 4 bases and J by 1 base, and 14 bases separated the two germline ends. The CDR3 covers 15 residues. DNA for the CDR3: TGCGCCAGCAGCCTTACGGACAGCCAATCCTACGAGCAGTACTTC. It codes for CASSLTDSQSYEQYF.

The chain couples TRBV6-6 to TRBJ2-5; 10 bases line up with TRBD2. Unmatched junction bases numbered 8, after V lost 5 bases and J lost 5 bases. Germline V CDR1 and CDR2: MNHNY, SVGAGI (reference sequence). The CDR3 runs to 15 residues. CDR3 amino acids: CASSRIAGGLETQYF. The CDR3 nucleotides read TGTGCCAGCAGTCGCATAGCGGGAGGCCTGGAGACCCAGTACTTC.

The chain uses TRBV6-6 and TRBJ2-7, with D possibly matching TRBD2 (6 bases). From germline, CDR1 is MNHNY and CDR2 SVGAGI (reference sequence). Between the trimmed V and J ends, which lost 2 bases and 1 base, there was a span of 9 bases. The CDR3 has 14 amino acids. CDR3: CASSYGGASYEQYF. The CDR3 DNA reads TGTGCCAGCAGTTACGGAGGGGCGTCCTACGAGCAGTACTTC.

This chain uses TRBV5-6 with TRBJ2-3, with 10 bases identical to TRBD2. V was pared by 0 bases and J by 4 bases, with 11 bases of the junction left unmatched. The CDR3 consists of 18 residues. The germline V gene has CDR1 SGHDT and CDR2 YYEEEE. The CDR3 DNA follows: TGTGCCAGCAGCTTGGAAAGCGGGAGGGCCGGGGTTGCAGATACGCAGTATTTT. Translation gives CASSLESGRAGVADTQYF.

This chain links TRBV4-1 with TRBJ1-6; TRBD1 is a possible D gene (5 bases). The CDR3 has 17 amino acids. Per germline, CDR1 MGHRA and CDR2 YSYEKL. V lost 1 base, J lost 18 bases, and 28 bases lay in between. CDR3 sequence: CASSQGPPLFGTVYPHF. The DNA for the CDR3 is TGCGCCAGCAGCCAAGGACCCCCCCTCTTTGGGACGGTCTATCCCCACTTT.

The table lists this clone with a count of one. V and J are TRBV5-1 and TRBJ2-5; TRBD2 matches at 7 bases. The CDR3 runs 15 residues. V was pared by 0 bases and J by 2 bases, with 4 bases of the junction left unmatched. CDR1 and CDR2 (germline): SGHRS, YFSETQ. CDR3 loop: CASSLELAAQETQYF. The DNA for the CDR3 is TGCGCCAGCAGCTTGGAGCTAGCGGCTCAAGAGACCCAGTACTTC.

This clone has only one observation. The genes are TRBV27 and TRBJ1-1; no reliable D call. CDR3 length: 15 residues. In germline, CDR1 is MNHEY, CDR2 SMNVEV (reference sequence). Trimming shortened V by 5 bases and J by 3 bases, and 16 bases separated the two germline ends. CDR3 sequence (DNA): TGTGCCAGCAGTCCCGAACCGGGTTCCTACACTGAAGCTTTCTTT. Translating gives CASSPEPGSYTEAFF.

J is TRBJ2-2 and V is TRBV4-2; D not resolved. Trimming removed 0 bases from V and 6 bases from J, with 5 bases in between. CDR1 LGHNA and CDR2 YNFKEQ come from the germline V gene. The CDR3 has 13 residues. The CDR3 sequence is CASSQESSGELFF. CDR3 sequence (DNA): TGTGCCAGCAGCCAAGAGAGTTCCGGGGAGCTGTTTTTT.

The V gene is TRBV19, the J gene TRBJ2-7; 8 positions agree with TRBD2. The CDR3 is made up of 13 amino acids. CDR1 and CDR2 from the germline V gene are LNHDA and SQIVND (reference sequence). V lost 3 bases, J lost 6 bases, and 4 bases stayed unmatched. CDR3 amino acids: CASSMGLGSEQYF. The CDR3 DNA sequence: TGTGCCAGTAGTATGGGACTAGGAAGCGAGCAGTACTTC.

The rearrangement joins TRBV5-4 to TRBJ2-3; possibly TRBD1 or TRBD2 for D (5 bases each). The CDR3 covers 14 residues. V lost 5 bases to trimming and J lost 2 bases, with 12 bases between them. Germline V lookup: CDR1 SGHNT, CDR2 YYREEE (reference sequence). This CDR3 is CASSHGGNTDTQYF. As DNA, the CDR3 is TGTGCCAGCAGTCATGGGGGAAACACAGATACGCAGTATTTT.

This clone occurred once. The CDR3 DNA reads as TGTGCCAGCAGCCAAATGGGGGGGGCAAGAACCTACGAGCAGTACTTC. Its protein is CASSQMGGARTYEQYF. The V and J genes are TRBV7-2 and TRBJ2-7, with D maybe TRBD2 (7 bases). The V gene's germline CDR1 is SGHTA and CDR2 FQGNSA. Trimming cost V 5 bases and J 2 bases, with 19 bases left between them. The CDR3 length is 16 residues.

Only a few counts were recorded for this clone. This chain joins TRBV5-6 and TRBJ2-7, with 10 bases aligning to TRBD1. The CDR3 runs 15 residues. Losses at the gene ends were 4 bases for V and 4 bases for J; bases not matched to a gene: 8. CDR1 is SGHDT, CDR2 YYEEEE, per germline. The CDR3 region has the DNA TGTGCCAGCAGCCCAGTTGGGACAGGGGAGTACGAGCAGTACTTC. This gives the protein CASSPVGTGEYEQYF.

The chain combines TRBV28 with TRBJ1-1; the D gene is possibly TRBD1 (5 bases). V was trimmed by 7 bases and J by 0 bases, leaving 15 bases between them. CDR1 and CDR2 from the germline V gene are MDHEN and SYDVKM. This CDR3 is built from 15 residues. The DNA for the CDR3 is TGTGCCAGCACCAACTCCGGGGGTCTGAACACTGAAGCTTTCTTT. This translates into CASTNSGGLNTEAFF. Looking up the rest from reference TRBV28 and TRBJ1-1 gives the full variable domain: DVKVTQSSRYLVKRTGEKVFLECVQDMDHENMFWYRQDPGLGLRLIYFSYDVKMKEKGDIPEGYSVSREKKERFSLILESASTNQTSMYLCASTNSGGLNTEAFFGQGTRLTVV.

The chain joins TRBV7-8 to TRBJ2-1; tentatively, D is TRBD1 (6 bases). Germline-derived CDR1 and CDR2 are SGHVS and FQNEAQ. Trimming stripped 0 bases from V and 8 bases from J, with 14 bases between. The CDR3 consists of 15 residues. The CDR3 is CASSLAPRGRDEQFF. The CDR3 DNA follows: TGTGCCAGCAGCTTAGCGCCCAGGGGCCGCGATGAGCAGTTCTTC.

The chain's CDR3 is CASSPRGYGNTGELFF. CDR3 nucleotides: TGTGCCAGCAGCCCCAGGGGCTATGGGAACACCGGGGAGCTGTTTTTT. The chain carries TRBV2 and TRBJ2-2; weak D call: TRBD1 (6 bases). The germline V gene encodes CDR1 SNHLY and CDR2 FYNNEI. V lost 6 bases to trimming and J lost 1 base, with 15 bases between them. The CDR3 runs to 16 residues.

J is TRBJ2-7 and V is TRBV27, with 9 bases that match TRBD1. The CDR3 has 13 residues. Trimming cost V 4 bases and J 3 bases; bases outside gene matches: 1. The germline V gene encodes CDR1 MNHEY and CDR2 SMNVEV (reference sequence). CDR3 coding DNA: TGTGCCAGCAGTTCGGGACAGGGCTACGAGCAGTACTTC. As protein: CASSSGQGYEQYF.